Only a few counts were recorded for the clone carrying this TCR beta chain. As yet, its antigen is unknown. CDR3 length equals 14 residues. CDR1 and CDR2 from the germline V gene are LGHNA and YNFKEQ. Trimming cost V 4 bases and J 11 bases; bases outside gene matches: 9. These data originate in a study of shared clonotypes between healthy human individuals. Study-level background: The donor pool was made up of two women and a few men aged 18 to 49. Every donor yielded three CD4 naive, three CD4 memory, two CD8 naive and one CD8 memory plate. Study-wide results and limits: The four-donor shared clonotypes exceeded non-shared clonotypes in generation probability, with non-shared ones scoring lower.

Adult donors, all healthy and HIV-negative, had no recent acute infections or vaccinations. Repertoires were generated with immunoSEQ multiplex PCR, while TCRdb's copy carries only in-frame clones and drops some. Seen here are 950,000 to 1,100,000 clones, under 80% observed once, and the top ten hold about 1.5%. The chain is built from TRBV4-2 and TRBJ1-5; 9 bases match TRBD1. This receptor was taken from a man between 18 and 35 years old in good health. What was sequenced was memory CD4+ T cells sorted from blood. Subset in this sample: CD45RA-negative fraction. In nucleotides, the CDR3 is TGTGCCAGCAGCCTACGGACAGGGGAGTTAGCCCAGCATTTT. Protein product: CASSLRTGELAQHF.